These T cell receptor beta chains were read from a single sample in a study of OX40 agonist ivuxolimab in advanced cancers. The method was immunoSEQ multiplex PCR; TCRdb's version includes in-frame clones alone and lacks a portion of them. Of 81,000 or so clones in the sample, 85% to 95% were seen once. The source was CD4+ or CD8+ T cells sorted from blood, collected in a trial of the OX40 agonist ivuxolimab. These receptors originate from an adult with an advanced solid tumor such as melanoma, head and neck, liver or kidney cancer. The CDR3 runs from the conserved cysteine through the conserved F or W. The order of the fields is clone size, J gene, V gene, D gene, CDR3 DNA, CDR3 protein. D genes are given only for firm matches. Where a row states a size, it is once, few, many or the class of an expanded clone; other rows omit it.

size: .; J: TRBJ1-2; V: TRBV9; D: TRBD1; DNA: TGTGCCAGCAGCGTGCAACTAACAGGGGATCAGCACGGCTACACCTTC; CDR3: CASSVQLTGDQHGYTF
size: .; J: TRBJ2-7; V: TRBV7-9; D: TRBD1; DNA: TGTGCCAGCAGCTTACCGGGACAGGGGGAAAAAATAACGGGAGAGCAGTACTTC; CDR3: CASSLPGQGEKITGEQYF
size: .; J: TRBJ1-6; V: TRBV9; D: .; DNA: TGTGCCAGCAGCCCCGAGGGGGGTGGATCACCCCTCCACTTT; CDR3: CASSPEGGGSPLHF
size: .; J: TRBJ1-4; V: TRBV9; D: .; DNA: TGTGCCAGCAGCGTAGGGGGAGACCTAAGTAATGAAAAACTGTTTTTT; CDR3: CASSVGGDLSNEKLFF
size: .; J: TRBJ2-2; V: TRBV7-9; D: TRBD1; DNA: TGTGCCAGCAGCACGGGGACAGGGGCGCCTGCCGGGGAGCTGTTTTTT; CDR3: CASSTGTGAPAGELFF
size: .; J: TRBJ2-1; V: TRBV7-9; D: .; DNA: TGTGCCAGCACCCCCCCGGGGGATCCTAGTCAGTTCTTC; CDR3: CASTPPGDPSQFF
size: .; J: TRBJ1-1; V: TRBV29-1; D: .; DNA: TGCAGCGTTCCTGGACAGTTTGAAGCTTTCTTT; CDR3: CSVPGQFEAFF
size: .; J: TRBJ1-4; V: TRBV2; D: .; DNA: TGTGCCAGCTTTTGGACAGCTGCAACTAATGAAAAACTGTTTTTT; CDR3: CASFWTAATNEKLFF
size: .; J: TRBJ1-2; V: TRBV25-1; D: TRBD1; DNA: TGTGCCAGCAGTGGGTGGACAGGAGAGATTGGAGGGTATGGCTACACCTTC; CDR3: CASSGWTGEIGGYGYTF
size: .; J: TRBJ1-2; V: TRBV27; D: .; DNA: TGTGCCAGCAGTGCCCGGGAGGGCTACGGCTACACCTTC; CDR3: CASSAREGYGYTF
size: .; J: TRBJ2-7; V: TRBV19; D: .; DNA: TGTGCCAGTAGCCCGGGATGGGGTAGCGGGACAGGCGAGCAGTACTTC; CDR3: CASSPGWGSGTGEQYF
size: .; J: TRBJ2-3; V: TRBV6-1; D: .; DNA: TGTGCCAGCAGCGACGGGTGGCGCACAGATACGCAGTATTTT; CDR3: CASSDGWRTDTQYF
size: .; J: TRBJ1-3; V: TRBV30; D: .; DNA: TGTGCCTGGAGTGTACAACCTACAGGCAGCTCTGGAAACACCATATATTTT; CDR3: CAWSVQPTGSSGNTIYF
size: .; J: TRBJ2-7; V: TRBV30; D: .; DNA: TGTGCCTGGAGTGTAAGGGACTACGAGCAGTACTTC; CDR3: CAWSVRDYEQYF
size: .; J: TRBJ1-1; V: TRBV27; D: TRBD1; DNA: TGTGCCAGCAGTTTAGGGACAGGGAACACTGAAGCTTTCTTT; CDR3: CASSLGTGNTEAFF
size: .; J: TRBJ2-7; V: TRBV27; D: TRBD1; DNA: TGTGCCAGCAGTTTAAGACAGGGAAACTACGAGCAGTACTTC; CDR3: CASSLRQGNYEQYF
size: .; J: TRBJ1-2; V: TRBV5-6; D: .; DNA: TGTGCCAGCAGCTATCGCCGCGGGGCGGGTGGCTACACCTTC; CDR3: CASSYRRGAGGYTF
size: .; J: TRBJ1-5; V: TRBV2; D: TRBD1; DNA: TGTGCCACTGACAGGGTTGGGAATCAGCCCCAGCATTTT; CDR3: CATDRVGNQPQHF
size: .; J: TRBJ2-2; V: TRBV27; D: .; DNA: TGTGCCAGCGGACGTCCCCCCGGGGAGCTGTTTTTT; CDR3: CASGRPPGELFF
size: few; J: TRBJ1-1; V: TRBV12-5; D: .; DNA: TGTGCTAGTGGTTTCTATGCGGAGGTGTTGACTGAAGCTTTCTTT; CDR3: CASGFYAEVLTEAFF
size: .; J: TRBJ1-1; V: TRBV27; D: .; DNA: TGTGCCAGCAGTTTAGATCCAGGGTCTGAAGCTTTCTTT; CDR3: CASSLDPGSEAFF
size: .; J: TRBJ2-1; V: TRBV15; D: .; DNA: TGTGCCACCAGCAGAGGGACGGCCCGGGAGCAGTTCTTC; CDR3: CATSRGTAREQFF
size: .; J: TRBJ1-1; V: TRBV7-6; D: .; DNA: TGTGCCAGCAGCTTAGAAAGTATCGGTGAAGCTTTCTTT; CDR3: CASSLESIGEAFF
size: .; J: TRBJ2-7; V: TRBV28; D: .; DNA: TGTGCCAGCAGTCCCCGCGACATCAGCTCCTACGAGCAGTACTTC; CDR3: CASSPRDISSYEQYF
size: .; J: TRBJ1-1; V: TRBV10-1; D: .; DNA: TGCGCCAGCAGTCCAACTCGGACAGCGGACACTGAAGCTTTCTTT; CDR3: CASSPTRTADTEAFF
size: once; J: TRBJ2-3; V: TRBV5-8; D: .; DNA: TGTGCCAGCAGCGCCGGAGGGGAGACAGATACGCAGTATTTT; CDR3: CASSAGGETDTQYF
size: .; J: TRBJ2-7; V: TRBV7-6; D: .; DNA: TGTGCCAGCAGCTTAAGTAACGAGCAGTACTTC; CDR3: CASSLSNEQYF
size: .; J: TRBJ2-7; V: TRBV5-4; D: TRBD1; DNA: TGTGCCAGCAGCCTAGGGACAGTCTCCTACGAGCAGTACTTC; CDR3: CASSLGTVSYEQYF
size: .; J: TRBJ1-5; V: TRBV27; D: .; DNA: TGTGCCAGCAGACTGGACCTAAACAGTCAGCCCCAGCATTTT; CDR3: CASRLDLNSQPQHF
size: .; J: TRBJ1-1; V: TRBV27; D: .; DNA: TGTGCCAGCAGCCCCGCGTTTTACACTGAAGCTTTCTTT; CDR3: CASSPAFYTEAFF
size: .; J: TRBJ1-2; V: TRBV18; D: TRBD1; DNA: TGTGCCAGCTCACCACGGGACAGGGCTTTGGATGGCTACACCTTC; CDR3: CASSPRDRALDGYTF
size: .; J: TRBJ1-2; V: TRBV6-5; D: .; DNA: TGTGCCAGCAGTTCTTTAAATGGCTACACCTTC; CDR3: CASSSLNGYTF
size: .; J: TRBJ2-1; V: TRBV7-9; D: .; DNA: TGTGCCAGCAGCTTTTCTTATGAGCAGTTCTTC; CDR3: CASSFSYEQFF
size: .; J: TRBJ2-1; V: TRBV19; D: .; DNA: TGTGCCAGTAGGGAGAAAGGGGATGAGCAGTTCTTC; CDR3: CASREKGDEQFF
size: .; J: TRBJ2-1; V: TRBV7-9; D: .; DNA: TGTGCCAGCAGCTTCTCTCGAGGGGGGACAAGCTCCTACAATGAGCAGTTCTTC; CDR3: CASSFSRGGTSSYNEQFF
size: .; J: TRBJ1-2; V: TRBV28; D: .; DNA: TGTGCCAGCAGTTTCCCGGGCAGCCGGGTCTATGGCTACACCTTC; CDR3: CASSFPGSRVYGYTF
size: .; J: TRBJ1-1; V: TRBV19; D: TRBD1; DNA: TGTGCCAGTAGTCAAGGGGGACAGATGAACACTGAAGCTTTCTTT; CDR3: CASSQGGQMNTEAFF
size: .; J: TRBJ2-1; V: TRBV7-2; D: .; DNA: TGTGCCAGCAGCTTATTTCCGGGAGCGGTCTATGAGCAGTTCTTC; CDR3: CASSLFPGAVYEQFF
size: once; J: TRBJ2-7; V: TRBV9; D: .; DNA: TGTGCCAGCAGCGTAGGGGACACCATCTACGAGCAGTACTTC; CDR3: CASSVGDTIYEQYF
size: .; J: TRBJ2-3; V: TRBV5-1; D: .; DNA: TGCGCCAGCAGCTGGACAGAGGCAGATACGCAGTATTTT; CDR3: CASSWTEADTQYF
size: .; J: TRBJ2-7; V: TRBV7-9; D: .; DNA: TGTGCCAGCAGCTCTGGACCTCCGGGGAACTTC; CDR3: CASSSGPPGNF
size: .; J: TRBJ1-2; V: TRBV6-1; D: .; DNA: TGTGCCAGCAGTGCTTCCGAAGGGGGGAATGGCTACACCTTC; CDR3: CASSASEGGNGYTF
size: .; J: TRBJ2-1; V: TRBV9; D: .; DNA: TGTGCCAGCAGCGCTACTAGCTTCTCCTACAATGAGCAGTTCTTC; CDR3: CASSATSFSYNEQFF
size: .; J: TRBJ2-7; V: TRBV7-2; D: .; DNA: TGTGCCAGCAGCCAGGGGTCCTACGAGCAGTACTTC; CDR3: CASSQGSYEQYF
size: .; J: TRBJ1-4; V: TRBV7-9; D: .; DNA: TGTGCCAGCAGCTTAGCGGGGGAAGGCAAAAAACTGTTTTTT; CDR3: CASSLAGEGKKLFF
size: .; J: TRBJ1-5; V: TRBV7-6; D: TRBD1; DNA: TGTGCCAGCAGCTTAGGGGTGACAGGGGATTTGAGCAATCAGCCCCAGCATTTT; CDR3: CASSLGVTGDLSNQPQHF
size: .; J: TRBJ1-2; V: TRBV27; D: .; DNA: TGTGCCAGCAGTTTTGGGGGACAAAACTATGGCTACACCTTC; CDR3: CASSFGGQNYGYTF
size: .; J: TRBJ2-2; V: TRBV7-9; D: .; DNA: TGTGCCAGCACCCAGCTGGGGGGCACCGGGGAGCTGTTTTTT; CDR3: CASTQLGGTGELFF
size: once; J: TRBJ2-1; V: TRBV7-3; D: .; DNA: TGTGCCAGCAGCCCAAGGGGTGGCGGGCCTAGCTCCTACAATGAGCAGTTCTTC; CDR3: CASSPRGGGPSSYNEQFF
size: .; J: TRBJ2-4; V: TRBV19; D: .; DNA: TGTGCCAGTAGTCCTTCTTTGCTGGAGCGGTACTTC; CDR3: CASSPSLLERYF
size: .; J: TRBJ1-3; V: TRBV27; D: TRBD1; DNA: TGTGCCAGCAGTGGGGACAGCTATGGAAACACCATATATTTT; CDR3: CASSGDSYGNTIYF
size: .; J: TRBJ2-7; V: TRBV7-2; D: TRBD1; DNA: TGTGCCAGCAGCTCCGGACAGGGGGTCCCCTACGAGCAGTACTTC; CDR3: CASSSGQGVPYEQYF
size: .; J: TRBJ2-1; V: TRBV9; D: .; DNA: TGTGCCAGCAGCGTAGCGGGGCTAACCTACAATGAGCAGTTCTTC; CDR3: CASSVAGLTYNEQFF
size: .; J: TRBJ1-5; V: TRBV5-1; D: .; DNA: TGCGCCAGCAGCATAGAACCAGGGGATGGCAATCAGCCCCAGCATTTT; CDR3: CASSIEPGDGNQPQHF
size: .; J: TRBJ2-7; V: TRBV7-2; D: TRBD1; DNA: TGTGCCAGCAGCCCTAGGGGGACAGGGGTTTACGAGCAGTACTTC; CDR3: CASSPRGTGVYEQYF
size: .; J: TRBJ1-2; V: TRBV4-3; D: .; DNA: TGCGCCAGCAGCCAAGTTACGAGCAACTATGGCTACACCTTC; CDR3: CASSQVTSNYGYTF
size: .; J: TRBJ1-2; V: TRBV7-6; D: .; DNA: TGTGCCAGCAGCTTTCGGGGTAGCGAGTATGGCTACACCTTC; CDR3: CASSFRGSEYGYTF
size: .; J: TRBJ1-1; V: TRBV5-4; D: TRBD1; DNA: TGTGCCGGGGAATCCAGGGGGCGGTTCACTGAAGCTTTCTTT; CDR3: CAGESRGRFTEAFF
size: .; J: TRBJ2-7; V: TRBV6-5; D: TRBD2; DNA: TGTGCCAGCACCCTACAGCCAGCGGGGACCTACGAGCAGTACTTC; CDR3: CASTLQPAGTYEQYF
size: .; J: TRBJ2-3; V: TRBV28; D: .; DNA: TGTGCCAGCAGTTTAATGGCAGGGGGGACAGATACGCAGTATTTT; CDR3: CASSLMAGGTDTQYF